This T cell receptor (beta chain) was documented in a study of shared clonotypes between healthy human individuals. Turning to the study itself: Per-donor plates numbered three CD4 naive, three CD4 memory, two CD8 naive and one CD8 memory.

Profiling relied on immunoSEQ multiplex PCR, and the TCRdb table lists in-frame clones only, not all of them. The table records around 2.1 million clones, 90% to 97% of them present only once. Overall study findings and caveats: Generally, naive subsets (rather than memory subsets) showed larger estimated richness. Naive CD4 clonotype sharing across four donors was about 5%.

V dropped 4 bases and J dropped 7 bases, with 24 bases sitting between them. Germline V CDR1 and CDR2: SGHRS, YFSETQ. This CDR3 contains 17 residues. In the case of this clone: Antigen unknown.

CD4+ cells yielded CD45RA+ naive and CD45RA-negative memory subsets. The sequence was obtained from a man aged 18-30 years in good health. The chain uses TRBV5-1 and TRBJ2-1; possible D gene TRBD2, 6 bases. Sequencing input: naive CD4+ T cells sorted from blood. Subset meaning: CD45RA+ positively selected. Here the CDR3 DNA reads TGCGCCAGCAGCGTGGCCCCTGGACTAATTGAACCGAATGAGCAGTTCTTC. As protein: CASSVAPGLIEPNEQFF. The variable domain in full, completed from reference TRBV5-1 and TRBJ2-1, reads KAGVTQTPRYLIKTRGQQVTLSCSPISGHRSVSWYQQTPGQGLQFLFEYFSETQRNKGNFPGRFSGRQFSNSRSEMNVSTLELGDSALYLCASSVAPGLIEPNEQFFGPGTRLTVL.